This T cell receptor (beta chain) emerged from a study of OX40 agonist ivuxolimab in advanced cancers. Any history of autoimmune disease or systemic immunosuppression disqualified patients. Clones were sequenced by immunoSEQ multiplex PCR, and TCRdb holds only the in-frame ones, with some missing. The sample records about 67,000 clones, around 93% being singletons. The sample here was CD4+ or CD8+ T cells sorted from blood, taken in a trial of the OX40 agonist ivuxolimab. The origin of this receptor is an adult with an advanced solid tumor such as melanoma, head and neck, liver or kidney cancer.

Written as DNA, the CDR3 is TGTGCCATCAGTGAGTCCCTGAACACTGAAGCTTTCTTT. It specifies CAISESLNTEAFF. This rearrangement joins TRBV10-3 to TRBJ1-1; unclear D gene. CDR1 ENHRY and CDR2 SYGVKD come from the germline V gene. Trimming shortened V by 0 bases and J by 0 bases, and 2 bases separated the two germline ends. This CDR3 is built from 13 residues.